This T cell receptor (beta chain) was identified during a study of blood T cell repertoires in COVID-19. V gave up 2 bases and J gave up 0 bases, with 17 bases separating them. This CDR3 is 17 amino acids long. Per germline, CDR1 SGHTS and CDR2 YDEGEE. The data were produced by immunoSEQ multiplex PCR, yet TCRdb's version contains in-frame clones alone and is incomplete. The sample shows about 250,000 clones, about 85% of them seen only once. The sample taken for sequencing was peripheral blood. The sequence derives from a man in his late teens or twenties with active or convalescent COVID-19. V gene TRBV5-8 combines with J gene TRBJ1-1; D may be TRBD1 (6 bases). The CDR3 DNA follows: TGTGCCAGCAGCTTTCTTCTAACAGGGATCCTGAACACTGAAGCTTTCTTT. It translates to CASSFLLTGILNTEAFF.